This TCR beta chain was identified during a study of shared clonotypes between healthy human individuals (dated by TCRdb to the early 2020s). General notes on the study: The cohort comprised a couple of women and a few men aged 18 to 49 years. Between about 0.9 and 10 billion PBMCs per donor were obtained by leukapheresis. Libraries were prepared and TCR repertoires were sequenced by different laboratories using diverse techniques, in order to increase sequencing depth and limit assay-specific biases. To estimate repertoire size and how much clonotypes are shared between individuals, the study performed deep sequencing of blood TCR repertoires from five healthy adults.

Based on the germline V gene, the CDR1 and CDR2 sequences are MDHEN and SYDVKM. Its CDR3 holds 17 amino acids, cysteine through phenylalanine. Left in the record is the CDR3 DNA by itself, 51 bases read in frame from the first base. After removal of 2 bases from V and 3 bases from J, the junction retains 12 bases not matched to a gene. What the authors observed across the whole study: Sampling was restricted to blood, and TCR repertoires in tissue are likely to differ from TCR repertoires in blood. Pairwise subsampling led to the expectation that sequencing depth would affect the degree of clonotype sharing among donors. Because the study included a small number of donors, the genetic and exposure-history diversity represented was limited.

Using the deep immunoSEQ assay, TCR CDR3 regions were amplified from genomic DNA by multiplex PCR. Genomic DNA extracted from each cell subset was distributed evenly over all wells of several immunoSEQ 96-well plates, and each plate served as one replicate. For unsorted PBMC, roughly 0.3 ug genomic DNA, equal to tens of thousands of T cell genomes, was loaded into each replicate PCR. Genomic DNA from unsorted PBMC was sequenced over ten immunoSEQ deep assay plates. Purified libraries were measured with a Qubit 3.0 fluorometer, size-checked on a Bioanalyzer 2100, and measured again with the KAPA Library Quantification kit. A separate single-read 150-cycle Illumina NextSeq 550 flow cell was used to sequence each immunoSEQ 96-well plate. As for the original processing: Because the immunoSEQ output held only junctional sequences and lacked quality scores, the filtering could not match the filtering applied to full-length reads. To assign V/J genes and CDR3, sequences were annotated using PyIR, a Python wrapper for IgBLAST v1.9, with IMGT germline references. Reads were removed for weak V/J assignments (E-value above 1e-6), missing CDR3, stop codons, out-of-frame junctions, or ambiguous translated residues. V3J clonotypes were defined by identical inferred V gene, J gene, and CDR3 amino acid sequence. The percentage overlap between two repertoires was calculated by dividing the number of shared unique clonotypes by the size of the smaller repertoire. RTK rarefaction, the Chao1 estimator, and Recon v2.1 estimates of unobserved clonotypes were used to assess repertoire richness. Not all clones reach the TCRdb copy of this immuneACCESS table, which keeps in-frame sequences only. Checked studies attribute under half of the gap to unresolved V genes and leave the rest unexplained. V, J and clone size derive from that table, while D and trimming were established from the DNA sequence. Across this sample there are about 480,000 clones, with about 75% seen only once. The ten most abundant clones make up around 13% of the sample.

The donors were healthy, HIV-negative adults with no recently reported acute infections or vaccinations. All donors were Caucasian adults living in Nashville, Tennessee, USA. For unsorted samples, about 90 million PBMCs were counted and genomic DNA was extracted with the QIAamp DNA Blood Mini kit. Blood was obtained by leukapheresis, after which PBMCs were separated by Ficoll-Histopaque density gradient centrifugation and cryopreserved in liquid nitrogen vapor phase. About this clone itself: No cognate antigen has been identified for it. Nothing much larger sits one base from this clone, and base qualities are not available.

This sequence originates from a woman aged 35 to 49 in good health. Some clones in this sample may be carry-over from other donors' samples. Specimen: PBMCs. The chain links TRBV28 with TRBJ1-1; 7 junctional bases match TRBD1. The CDR3 protein sequence reads: CASSLPTGAGPYTEAFF. DNA sequence: TGTGCCAGCAGTTTACCCACAGGGGCCGGGCCCTACACTGAAGCTTTCTTT.